Presented here are 31 T cell receptor beta chains from one specimen sequenced in a study of cytomegalovirus exposure and HLA in healthy donors. Amplification used 60 Vbeta primers and 13 Jbeta primers. Repertoires were generated with immunoSEQ multiplex PCR, while TCRdb's copy carries only in-frame clones and drops some. This table holds 130,000 or so clones. What was sequenced was PBMCs. These receptors came from a woman aged 40 to 50 in good health and CMV-seropositive.

This sequence joins TRBV5-1 and TRBJ2-2; 11 bases agree with TRBD1. From germline, CDR1 is SGHRS and CDR2 YFSETQ. The CDR3 sequence is 19 residues long. V lost 4 bases and J lost 1; bases outside the gene matches: 12. CDR3 protein: CASSLIPGTGGVNTGELFF. CDR3 in DNA: TGCGCCAGCAGCCTTATCCCCGGGACAGGGGGAGTGAACACCGGGGAGCTGTTTTTT.

V and J are TRBV10-3 and TRBJ2-1; 11 bases fit TRBD2. This CDR3 spans 22 amino acids. Germline CDR1 is ENHRY and CDR2 is SYGVKD. V lost 5 bases and J lost 7; bases outside the gene matches: 28. The CDR3 region has the DNA TGTGCCATCAGTCCGGGAACCTCTAGACTAGCGGGACCTCTAAGAGAAGCTAATGAGCAGTTCTTC. This codes for CAISPGTSRLAGPLREANEQFF.

The rearrangement joins TRBV27 to TRBJ2-2; a weak D match, TRBD1 (5 bases). V lost 7 bases, J lost 8 bases, and 14 bases lay in between. Looked up from germline, CDR1 is MNHEY and CDR2 is SMNVEV (reference sequence). The CDR3 is made up of 13 amino acids. The CDR3 sequence: CASTVGRAGELFF. CDR3 coding DNA: TGTGCCAGCACCGTAGGCAGGGCTGGGGAGCTGTTTTTT.

J is TRBJ1-5 and V is TRBV18; D is uncertain. Per germline, CDR1 KGHSH and CDR2 LQKENI. V lost 4 bases and J lost 3, with 10 bases in between. The CDR3 runs to 14 residues. In DNA, the CDR3 is TGTGCCAGCTCACAGCAGGTTATCAATCAGCCCCAGCATTTT. Protein: CASSQQVINQPQHF.

This chain joins TRBV19 and TRBJ2-7; 9 bases are a match to TRBD1. V shed 6 bases and J 6 bases; nucleotides not matched to a gene: 6. The germline V gene encodes CDR1 LNHDA and CDR2 SQIVND (reference sequence). The CDR3 runs to 13 residues. CDR3 nucleotide sequence: TGTGCCAGTAGCGCTACAGGGGGCGCCGAGCAGTACTTC. The encoded protein is CASSATGGAEQYF.

The rearrangement uses TRBV5-5 and TRBJ2-2; possible D gene TRBD2, 6 bases. From germline, CDR1 is SGHKS and CDR2 YYEKEE (reference sequence). V lost 0 bases and J lost 2, with 8 bases in between. CDR3 length: 15 residues. The CDR3 spells CASSLGGINTGELFF. For the CDR3, the DNA is TGTGCCAGCAGCTTGGGCGGGATTAACACCGGGGAGCTGTTTTTT.

Details on this clone: Other DNA sequences in this sample translate to the same CDR3. The chain employs TRBV15 and TRBJ1-4; perhaps TRBD1 as D (5 bases). This CDR3 spans 15 amino acids. V was pared by 0 bases and J by 6 bases, with 11 bases between. The germline CDR1 and CDR2 sequences are LNHNV and YYDKDF (reference sequence). The CDR3 DNA is TGTGCCACCAGCAGAGACCCTGGGGGGGATGAAAAACTGTTTTTT. Translating it yields CATSRDPGGDEKLFF.

Concerning this clone: The junction departs from germline at one end; a sequencing error may be responsible. V gene TRBV7-7 combines with J gene TRBJ2-5; 7 bases agree with TRBD1. This CDR3 region has 13 residues. Per the germline V gene, CDR1 is SSHAT and CDR2 is FNYEAQ (reference sequence). The CDR3 nucleotides read TGTGCTAGCAGCAAGACAGGGATGGAGACCCAGTACTTC. Translating gives CASSKTGMETQYF.

The V call is TRBV7-9, the J call TRBJ1-5; D is undetermined. V was clipped by 3 bases and J by 7 bases, with 7 bases between them. Germline-derived CDR1 and CDR2 are SEHNR and FQNEAQ (reference sequence). This CDR3 comprises 12 residues. CDR3 region: CASSFVEQPQHF. In DNA, the CDR3 is TGTGCCAGCAGCTTTGTAGAGCAGCCCCAGCATTTT.

The chain joins TRBV28 to TRBJ2-3; 14 bases line up with TRBD2. This CDR3 is built from 21 residues. CDR1 is MDHEN, CDR2 SYDVKM, per germline. V gave up 4 bases and J gave up 0 bases; unmatched junction bases: 15. The DNA for the CDR3 is TGTGCCAGCAGTTCACCGGGACTAGCGGGGGCAATAAAAGCGAGCACAGATACGCAGTATTTT. Translating gives CASSSPGLAGAIKASTDTQYF.

This chain joins TRBV6-1 and TRBJ2-6, with D possibly TRBD2 on 6 matching bases. Trimming took off 6 bases at V and 2 bases at J, with 11 bases between the two ends. The CDR3 extends over 15 amino acids. Germline values: CDR1 MNHNS, CDR2 SASEGT. The CDR3: CASSGRVTGANVLTF. The DNA of the CDR3 is TGTGCCAGCAGCGGGAGAGTCACTGGGGCCAACGTCCTGACTTTC.

The rearrangement uses TRBV27 and TRBJ2-1; 8 bases map to TRBD2. With 6 bases clipped from V and 8 bases from J, the junction kept 12 bases outside the gene matches. The length of the CDR3 is 15 residues. Germline V gives CDR1 MNHEY, CDR2 SMNVEV (reference sequence). The CDR3 sequence: CASSINHSGSHEQFF. CDR3 DNA sequence: TGTGCCAGCAGCATAAATCACAGCGGGAGTCATGAGCAGTTCTTC.

V is TRBV6-4 and J is TRBJ2-3; 8 nucleotides match TRBD2. In germline, CDR1 is MRHNA, CDR2 SNTAGT. This CDR3 has 16 amino acids. V lost 0 bases to trimming and J lost 0 bases; unmatched junction nucleotides: 2. The CDR3 here is CASSDSAGGSTDTQYF. CDR3 nucleotide sequence: TGTGCCAGCAGTGACTCGGCGGGAGGTAGCACAGATACGCAGTATTTT.

For this clone: One end of the junction is discordant with germline, which a read error may explain. The chain has TRBV11-2 and TRBJ2-3; a weak D match, TRBD1 (5 bases). CDR3 length equals 12 residues. CDR1 is SGHAT and CDR2 is FQNNGV in the germline V gene. This CDR3 is CASSLVTDMQYF. In DNA, the CDR3 is TGTGCCAGCAGCTTAGTGACAGATATGCAGTATTTT.

The chain employs TRBV6-4 and TRBJ2-1, with TRBD2 matching over 12 bases. CDR3 length: 15 residues. J lost 7 bases, V lost 3 bases, and 4 bases had no gene match. The germline gives CDR1 MRHNA, CDR2 SNTAGT. This CDR3 is CASSELAGGSNEQFF. The CDR3 bases are TGTGCCAGCAGTGAACTAGCGGGAGGTTCAAATGAGCAGTTCTTC.

The genes are TRBV7-8 and TRBJ2-7; 8 bases are shared with TRBD2. Germline V gene data show CDR1 as SGHVS and CDR2 as FQNEAQ. J was trimmed by 2 bases and V by 5 bases; bases with no gene match: 8. The CDR3 length is 15 residues. This CDR3 reads CASSPPAGVAYEQYF. CDR3 DNA: TGTGCCAGCAGCCCCCCAGCGGGAGTAGCCTACGAGCAGTACTTC.

Here the CDR3 DNA reads TGTGCCAGCAGCCGACAGGGGGCGGGAGAGCAGTACTTC. This translates into CASSRQGAGEQYF. The chain has TRBV5-8 and TRBJ2-7; 10 bases are shared with TRBD1. CDR1 and CDR2 from the germline V gene are SGHTS and YDEGEE. Trimming at V came to 4 bases and at J to 7 bases, leaving 5 bases not matched to a gene. The CDR3 totals 13 residues.

The chain links TRBV9 to TRBJ1-1, with D perhaps matching TRBD1 (6 bases). Germline V gene data show CDR1 as SGDLS and CDR2 as YYNGEE. The CDR3 has 12 residues. V was shortened by 4 bases and J by 7 bases, with 11 bases between the two germline ends. The CDR3 DNA reads as TGTGCCAGCAGCCCCCGGGACATTGAAGCTTTCTTT. This codes for CASSPRDIEAFF.

The chain has TRBV19 and TRBJ2-1; TRBD2 agrees at 13 bases. The V gene end was trimmed by 6 bases and the J gene end by 8 bases; junction bases not matched to a gene: 7. The CDR3 totals 15 residues. From germline, CDR1 is LNHDA and CDR2 SQIVND (reference sequence). The CDR3: CASSRTSGSFDEQFF. The CDR3, as DNA: TGTGCCAGTAGCAGGACTAGCGGGAGTTTCGATGAGCAGTTCTTC.

This sequence joins TRBV4-1 and TRBJ2-3; TRBD2 matches at 14 bases. The V segment lost 2 bases and the J segment 6 bases; nucleotides outside the gene matches: 7. Per the germline V gene, CDR1 is MGHRA and CDR2 is YSYEKL. CDR3 size: 17 residues. In DNA, the CDR3 is TGCGCCAGCAGCCAACCCGGGACTAGCGGGAGTCACGATACGCAGTATTTT. As protein: CASSQPGTSGSHDTQYF.

V is TRBV5-5 and J is TRBJ1-2, with D perhaps TRBD1 (6 bases). Deletions cut 4 bases from V and 5 bases from J, with 21 bases between. Germline lookup yields CDR1 SGHKS and CDR2 YYEKEE (reference sequence). The CDR3 contains 16 residues. The CDR3 sequence is CASSKEGRLQGYGYTF. As DNA, the CDR3 is TGTGCCAGCAGCAAGGAAGGACGGCTCCAGGGGTATGGCTACACCTTC.

This chain uses TRBV7-9 with TRBJ1-2, with 7 bases that match TRBD1. This CDR3 comprises 15 residues. V shed 6 bases, J shed 0 bases, and the junction held 7 bases outside the gene matches. The germline V gene encodes CDR1 SEHNR and CDR2 FQNEAQ (reference sequence). The CDR3 region has the DNA TGTGCCAGCAGATACGCGGACAGGCCTAACTATGGCTACACCTTC. Residues: CASRYADRPNYGYTF.

This sequence joins TRBV7-9 and TRBJ1-2, with 7 bases aligning to TRBD1. V dropped 6 bases and J dropped 8; count of bases not matched to a gene: 15. The CDR3 has 15 residues. Looked up from germline, CDR1 is SEHNR and CDR2 is FQNEAQ (reference sequence). In nucleotides, the CDR3 is TGTGCCAGCAGGACACCACAGGGGCTAAACGGGGGCTACACCTTC. Its translation is CASRTPQGLNGGYTF.

The chain links TRBV6-6 to TRBJ1-4, with 7 bases matching TRBD1. This CDR3 comprises 13 residues. The junction had 5 bases not matched to a gene; V was cut back by 8 bases and J by 5 bases. Germline values: CDR1 MNHNY, CDR2 SVGAGI (reference sequence). The CDR3 region is CASCRGQNEKLFF. In nucleotides, the CDR3 is TGTGCCAGCTGCCGGGGACAGAATGAAAAACTGTTTTTT.

The chain joins TRBV11-2 to TRBJ2-3, with a weak D call TRBD2 (6 bases). The CDR3 totals 15 residues. Trimming pared 5 bases from V and 0 bases from J, leaving 12 bases between. The germline gives CDR1 SGHAT, CDR2 FQNNGV. Here the CDR3 DNA reads TGTGCCAGCAGCCCAGGAGGGGTAAGCACAGATACGCAGTATTTT. This gives the protein CASSPGGVSTDTQYF.

The V gene is TRBV12-5, the J gene TRBJ1-1; 10 nucleotides agree with TRBD1. CDR3 length: 14 amino acids. V shed 3 bases and J 3 bases; nucleotides not matched to a gene: 1. From germline, CDR1 is LGHNT and CDR2 FRNRAP. CDR3 sequence reads: CASGLGTGDTEAFF. Written as DNA, the CDR3 is TGTGCTAGTGGTTTAGGGACAGGGGACACTGAAGCTTTCTTT.

The chain links TRBV6-5 to TRBJ2-1, with 9 nucleotides matching TRBD1. The CDR3 length is 15 residues. Per the germline V gene, CDR1 is MNHEY and CDR2 is SVGAGI. The V and J ends lost 6 bases and 8 bases, in that order; junction bases with no gene match: 11. CDR3 in DNA: TGTGCCAGCAGACCTCGGGACAGGGTCGGTGATGAGCAGTTCTTC. This gives the protein CASRPRDRVGDEQFF.

The rearrangement links TRBV7-2 to TRBJ1-1; TRBD1 aligns across 9 bases. CDR1 and CDR2 (germline): SGHTA, FQGNSA. The CDR3 sequence is 18 residues long. Unmatched junction bases numbered 10, after V lost 2 bases and J lost 0 bases. In DNA, the CDR3 is TGTGCCAGCAGCTTACCACAGGGGGCATTCTCAATGAACACTGAAGCTTTCTTT. Protein product: CASSLPQGAFSMNTEAFF. The complete variable domain, with remaining parts taken from reference TRBV7-2 and TRBJ1-1, reads GAGVSQSPSNKVTEKGKDVELRCDPISGHTALYWYRQSLGQGLEFLIYFQGNSAPDKSGLPSDRFSAERTGGSVSTLTIQRTQQEDSAVYLCASSLPQGAFSMNTEAFFGQGTRLTVV.

J is TRBJ1-1 and V is TRBV5-1; TRBD1 might be the D (5 bases). The CDR3 has 14 residues. Trimming pared 5 bases from V and 0 bases from J, leaving 11 bases between. The germline V gene has CDR1 SGHRS and CDR2 YFSETQ. Here the CDR3 DNA reads TGCGCCAGCAGGCTGGACATCATGAACACTGAAGCTTTCTTT. It yields the protein CASRLDIMNTEAFF.

The chain has TRBV10-3 and TRBJ2-3; TRBD2 agrees at 8 bases. Germline trimming cut 7 bases from V and 1 base from J; bases unmatched to any gene: 13. This CDR3 has 17 amino acids. Per the germline V gene, CDR1 is ENHRY and CDR2 is SYGVKD. The CDR3 spells CAIKREGLGIGTDTQYF. Written as DNA, the CDR3 is TGTGCCATCAAACGGGAGGGCCTGGGAATCGGCACAGATACGCAGTATTTT.

The rearrangement links TRBV9 to TRBJ2-3, with 11 nucleotides matching TRBD2. CDR1 SGDLS and CDR2 YYNGEE come from the germline V gene. Trimming cost V 0 bases and J 0 bases; bases outside gene matches: 0. This CDR3 spans 16 amino acids. In DNA form, the CDR3 reads TGTGCCAGCAGCGTAGCTAGCGGGAGGAGCACAGATACGCAGTATTTT. It translates to CASSVASGRSTDTQYF. Full variable domain (rest looked up from reference TRBV9 and TRBJ2-3): DSGVTQTPKHLITATGQRVTLRCSPRSGDLSVYWYQQSLDQGLQFLIQYYNGEERAKGNILERFSAQQFPDLHSELNLSSLELGDSALYFCASSVASGRSTDTQYFGPGTRLTVL.